The rows below give T cell receptor beta chains drawn from one sample of a study of blood T cell repertoires in COVID-19. Clones were read by immunoSEQ multiplex PCR, and TCRdb kept only the in-frame ones, dropping some. This table holds 160,000 or so clones, roughly 82% found once. The sequenced sample was PBMCs or T cells enriched from blood (not recorded which). These receptors originate from a man in his fifties or sixties who had recovered from COVID-19. CDR3s include the opening cysteine and the closing phenylalanine or tryptophan. The D gene is left open where the match is weak. Size tells how often a clone was seen (once, few, many) or the class of an expanded clone, and some rows leave it out.

cdr3_aa cdr3_nt j_call v_call clone_size d_call
CASSQDPGNTEAFF TGTGCCAGCAGCCAAGATCCCGGGAACACTGAAGCTTTCTTT TRBJ1-1 TRBV3-1/TRBV3-2 - -
CASSYSRGFDGYTF TGTGCCAGCAGTTACTCGAGAGGGTTCGATGGCTACACCTTC TRBJ1-2 TRBV6-5 - -
CASSLDRRNTDTQYF TGTGCCAGCAGCTTGGACAGGAGAAACACAGATACGCAGTATTTT TRBJ2-3 TRBV5-4 - -
CASSPSTGGFEKLFF TGTGCCAGCAGTCCTTCGACAGGGGGCTTTGAAAAACTGTTTTTT TRBJ1-4 TRBV6-5 - TRBD1
CASSYSTGGYGYTF TGTGCCAGCAGTTACTCGACAGGCGGATATGGCTACACCTTC TRBJ1-2 TRBV6-5 - -
CASSVVVGSGANVLTF TGTGCCAGCAGTGTCGTCGTCGGCTCTGGGGCCAACGTCCTGACTTTC TRBJ2-6 TRBV6-1 - -
CASSLRGQGGYTF TGTGCCAGCAGTTTACGGGGCCAGGGGGGCTACACCTTC TRBJ1-2 TRBV12-3/TRBV12-4 - -
CASSFIWTGGNSNQPQHF TGTGCCAGCAGCTTTATTTGGACAGGGGGGAACAGCAATCAGCCCCAGCATTTT TRBJ1-5 TRBV5-5 - TRBD1
CASRFAGENTGELFF TGCGCCAGCAGGTTCGCGGGGGAGAACACCGGGGAGCTGTTTTTT TRBJ2-2 TRBV4-1 - TRBD2
CASSTGNKETQYF TGTGCCAGCAGTACCGGGAACAAAGAGACCCAGTACTTC TRBJ2-5 TRBV11-2 - -
CASSVARGNTEAFF TGTGCCAGCAGTGTTGCCCGGGGGAACACTGAAGCTTTCTTT TRBJ1-1 TRBV2 - -
CASSSGGPGNTIYF TGTGCCAGCAGCTCGGGGGGTCCTGGAAACACCATATATTTT TRBJ1-3 TRBV5-4 - -
CASSLVLAGGQETQYF TGCGCCAGCAGCTTGGTACTAGCGGGGGGCCAAGAGACCCAGTACTTC TRBJ2-5 TRBV5-1 - TRBD2
CASSLVPGLADF TGTGCCAGCAGCTTAGTCCCGGGACTAGCAGACTTC TRBJ2-5 TRBV11-2 - TRBD2
CASSLGQFYEQYF TGCGCCAGCTCTTTGGGACAATTCTACGAGCAGTACTTC TRBJ2-7 TRBV10-1 - -
CASSLETSTGNTIYF TGCGCCAGCAGCTTGGAAACCTCAACGGGTAACACCATATATTTT TRBJ1-3 TRBV5-1 - -
CASSPRDRVEEQYF TGTGCCAGCAGCCCCCGGGACAGGGTCGAAGAGCAGTACTTC TRBJ2-7 TRBV5-4 few TRBD1
CASSQERDRGNYGYTF TGCGCCAGCAGCCAAGAGCGGGACAGGGGTAACTATGGCTACACCTTC TRBJ1-2 TRBV4-1 - TRBD1
CASSLGQGSNQPQHF TGCGCCAGCAGCTTGGGACAGGGGAGCAATCAGCCCCAGCATTTT TRBJ1-5 TRBV5-1 - TRBD1
CASSSGGYGYTF TGTGCCAGTAGCTCCGGGGGGTATGGCTACACCTTC TRBJ1-2 TRBV19 - -
CASSVTGQGLNEQFF TGTGCCAGCAGCGTAACCGGACAGGGCCTCAATGAGCAGTTCTTC TRBJ2-1 TRBV9 - TRBD1
CASSKRTGVGEDTQYF TGTGCCAGCAGTAAACGGACAGGAGTGGGGGAGGATACGCAGTATTTT TRBJ2-3 TRBV27 - TRBD1
CASSGQVGYEQYF TGTGCCAGCAGCGGACAGGTCGGCTACGAGCAGTACTTC TRBJ2-7 TRBV2 - TRBD1
CASSFSGGKTAFF TGTGCCAGCAGTTTCAGCGGCGGCAAAACGGCTTTCTTT TRBJ1-1 TRBV27 - -
CASSELGSGYTF TGTGCCAGCAGTGAACTAGGCAGTGGCTACACCTTC TRBJ1-2 TRBV2 - -
CASSLIGGGPSEQFF TGTGCCAGCAGCTTAATAGGCGGGGGGCCGAGTGAGCAGTTCTTC TRBJ2-1 TRBV11-2 - TRBD2
CASSPDGTNVNEQFF TGCGCCAGCAGCCCGGACGGGACTAACGTCAATGAGCAGTTCTTC TRBJ2-1 TRBV5-1 - TRBD2
CASSYGQGRAGELFF TGTGCCAGCTCATACGGACAGGGGCGAGCCGGGGAGCTGTTTTTT TRBJ2-2 TRBV18 - TRBD1
CASRRDRESYNEQFF TGTGCCAGCAGGAGGGACAGGGAATCTTACAATGAGCAGTTCTTC TRBJ2-1 TRBV2 - TRBD1
CATQTGSAKNIQYF TGTGCCACGCAGACAGGGTCGGCCAAAAACATTCAGTACTTC TRBJ2-4 TRBV19 many TRBD1
CASSRGLAGGPQETQYF TGTGCCAGCAGTCGGGGACTAGCGGGGGGGCCCCAAGAGACCCAGTACTTC TRBJ2-5 TRBV6-6 - TRBD2
CASSLIGTSGGTYQETQYF TGTGCCAGCAGCCTAATAGGGACTAGCGGGGGGACGTACCAAGAGACCCAGTACTTC TRBJ2-5 TRBV7-9 - TRBD2
CASKKAAINEKLFF TGTGCCAGTAAGAAAGCGGCCATAAATGAAAAACTGTTTTTT TRBJ1-4 TRBV19 - -
CAISEQGPEQYF TGTGCCATCAGCGAACAGGGGCCCGAGCAGTACTTC TRBJ2-7 TRBV10-3 - TRBD1
CASSLWQGNSHEQYF TGTGCCAGCAGCTTATGGCAGGGGAATTCACACGAGCAGTACTTC TRBJ2-7 TRBV7-6 few -
CASSLDRDRGNSPLHF TGTGCCAGCAGTTTGGACAGGGATCGTGGTAATTCACCCCTCCACTTT TRBJ1-6 TRBV6-5 - TRBD1
CASSRAGGDTIYF TGTGCCAGCTCACGGGCCGGGGGAGACACCATATATTTT TRBJ1-3 TRBV18 once -
CASNGWDSMNTEAFF TGTGCCAGTAACGGATGGGACTCCATGAACACTGAAGCTTTCTTT TRBJ1-1 TRBV19 - -
CASSDLALSGNTIYF TGTGCCAGCAGTGATTTGGCCCTCTCTGGAAACACCATATATTTT TRBJ1-3 TRBV2 - -
CASSLAGLAGNTIYF TGTGCCAGCAGTTTAGCAGGCCTGGCTGGAAACACCATATATTTT TRBJ1-3 TRBV27 - -
CASSLAENEKLFF TGTGCCAGCAGTTTAGCGGAGAATGAAAAACTGTTTTTT TRBJ1-4 TRBV12-3/TRBV12-4 few -
CASSLAAGNQPQHF TGTGCCAGCAGCTTAGCGGCCGGGAATCAGCCCCAGCATTTT TRBJ1-5 TRBV7-9 - -
CASRKAPNTEAFF TGTGCCAGCAGGAAAGCTCCGAACACTGAAGCTTTCTTT TRBJ1-1 TRBV2 - -
CASSIRQGPTNYGYTF TGTGCCAGCAGTATAAGACAGGGGCCCACTAACTATGGCTACACCTTC TRBJ1-2 TRBV27 - TRBD1
CASSVLAGGTDTQYF TGTGCCAGCAGCGTACTAGCGGGGGGGACAGATACGCAGTATTTT TRBJ2-3 TRBV9 - TRBD2
CASNSGVGQPQHF TGTGCCAGCAACTCCGGGGTCGGTCAGCCCCAGCATTTT TRBJ1-5 TRBV12-3/TRBV12-4 - -
CASSRPGTGDSPLHF TGTGCCAGCAGCCGGCCAGGGACAGGAGATTCACCCCTCCACTTT TRBJ1-6 TRBV11-2 - TRBD1
CASSLGQGNTEAFF TGTGCCAGCAGCTTGGGACAGGGGAACACTGAAGCTTTCTTT TRBJ1-1 TRBV7-9 - TRBD1
CATSRERERTDTQYF TGTGCCACCAGCAGAGAACGAGAGCGCACAGATACGCAGTATTTT TRBJ2-3 TRBV15 few -